These T cell receptor beta chains were read from a single sample in a study of response to subunit inactivated influenza vaccine. TCRdb passed the RT-PCR reads through MiXCR, listing each CDR3 protein once. The sample carries 450,000 to 500,000 distinct CDR3 sequences, roughly 9.8% recorded once. This sample comprised PBMCs from blood, obtained roughly 6 weeks after vaccination. All receptors come from a man between 45 and 60 years old who received an inactivated influenza vaccine. CDR3s leave out the opening cysteine and the closing phenylalanine or tryptophan. The order of the fields is clone size, CDR3 length, J gene, V gene, CDR3 protein. Some rows have no size entry. The others give once, few or many, or a class for an expanded clone.

clone_size: few
cdr3_length: 14
j_call: TRBJ2-7
v_call: TRBV5-1
cdr3_aa: ASSLALTGTVYEQY

clone_size: many
cdr3_length: 12
j_call: TRBJ1-4
v_call: TRBV4-1
cdr3_aa: ASSQGPSNEKLF

clone_size: many
cdr3_length: 13
j_call: TRBJ2-5
v_call: TRBV6-5
cdr3_aa: ASSYRRAYGETQY

clone_size: few
cdr3_length: 16
j_call: TRBJ1-5
v_call: TRBV6-2/TRBV6-3
cdr3_aa: ASSYSGQGKPYNQPQH

clone_size: .
cdr3_length: 13
j_call: TRBJ2-7
v_call: TRBV18
cdr3_aa: ASSARLRTGDEQY

clone_size: .
cdr3_length: 14
j_call: TRBJ2-6
v_call: TRBV5-5
cdr3_aa: ASTVRGGSGGNVLT

clone_size: .
cdr3_length: 14
j_call: TRBJ2-3
v_call: TRBV4-3
cdr3_aa: ASSQDRTGGADTQY

clone_size: few
cdr3_length: 15
j_call: TRBJ2-3
v_call: TRBV7-9
cdr3_aa: ASNEPPRAQSADTQY

clone_size: .
cdr3_length: 13
j_call: TRBJ2-1
v_call: TRBV4-2
cdr3_aa: ASSQAGYTYNEQF

clone_size: many
cdr3_length: 12
j_call: TRBJ2-1
v_call: TRBV28
cdr3_aa: ASSLLADAGEQF

clone_size: many
cdr3_length: 13
j_call: TRBJ2-1
v_call: TRBV29-1
cdr3_aa: SVRTGTGIYNEQF